A single sample gave rise to the 21 T cell receptor beta chains below, sequenced in a study of cytomegalovirus exposure and HLA in healthy donors. The PCR used 60 Vbeta and 13 Jbeta primers. Profiling relied on immunoSEQ multiplex PCR, and the TCRdb table lists in-frame clones only, not all of them. Among approximately 160,000 clones listed, roughly four fifths were seen once. The sequencing sample was made of PBMCs. The receptors come from a man aged 18-30 years in good health and CMV-seronegative.

The sample holds one count of this clone. The chain recombines TRBV10-3 with TRBJ2-3; D perhaps matches TRBD1 (6 bases). Looked up from germline, CDR1 is ENHRY and CDR2 is SYGVKD. This CDR3 comprises 16 residues. The V end was cut by 7 bases, the J end by 3 bases, with 20 bases between. CDR3 amino acids: CAINLWGPESTDTQYF. DNA for the CDR3: TGTGCCATCAACTTATGGGGGCCGGAAAGTACAGATACGCAGTATTTT.

The rearrangement joins TRBV19 to TRBJ2-5, with TRBD1 identical over 7 bases. The CDR3 sequence is 14 residues long. Germline V gives CDR1 LNHDA, CDR2 SQIVND (reference sequence). V shed 5 bases, J shed 2 bases, and the junction held 5 bases outside the gene matches. The CDR3, as DNA: TGTGCCAGTAGTGTGGGACAGTCACAAGAGACCCAGTACTTC. As protein: CASSVGQSQETQYF.

V usage is TRBV4-2 and J usage is TRBJ1-5; TRBD1 might be the D (5 bases). V lost 3 bases to trimming and J lost 0 bases, with 9 bases between them. Germline CDR1 LGHNA, CDR2 YNFKEQ. CDR3 length: 15 amino acids. The CDR3 DNA sequence: TGTGCCAGCAGCCAGACAGATTATAGCAATCAGCCCCAGCATTTT. It yields the protein CASSQTDYSNQPQHF.

This chain's CDR3 is CASRGGESYEQYF. CDR3 DNA sequence: TGTGCCAGCAGAGGAGGGGAGTCCTACGAGCAGTACTTC. The rearrangement links TRBV2 to TRBJ2-7, with D perhaps TRBD2 (6 bases). Looked up from germline, CDR1 is SNHLY and CDR2 is FYNNEI. The CDR3 length is 13 residues. V gave up 6 bases and J gave up 1 base, with 10 bases separating them.

The J gene is TRBJ1-2, the V gene TRBV2, with D tentatively TRBD1 (6 bases). Germline V gene data show CDR1 as SNHLY and CDR2 as FYNNEI. V lost 6 bases, J lost 6 bases, and 14 bases lay in between. The length of the CDR3 is 13 residues. The CDR3 nucleotides are TGTGCCAGCAGCGAAACAGGGATGGATGGCTACACCTTC. Translation gives CASSETGMDGYTF.

The chain joins TRBV6-1 to TRBJ1-5, with a possible D match to TRBD1 (6 bases). Deletions cut 3 bases from V and 4 bases from J, with 16 bases between. This CDR3 has 16 residues. Germline assignment: CDR1 MNHNS and CDR2 SASEGT. In nucleotides, the CDR3 is TGTGCCAGCAGTGACCGCGTGGGGGCCGTTAATCAGCCCCAGCATTTT. Translated, it gives CASSDRVGAVNQPQHF.

J is TRBJ2-7 and V is TRBV28; 8 bases are a match to TRBD2. CDR3 length: 15 residues. Germline CDR1 and CDR2: MDHEN and SYDVKM. V trimming: 6 bases; J trimming: 1 base; junction bases outside the gene matches: 8. The DNA for the CDR3 is TGTGCCAGCAGATTACCGGGGGGGCATTCCTACGAGCAGTACTTC. The encoded protein is CASRLPGGHSYEQYF.

The chain employs TRBV30 and TRBJ1-2; tentative D call: TRBD1 (6 bases). V lost 8 bases and J 5 bases, leaving 12 bases between the germline ends. The CDR3 loop spans 11 amino acids. The germline gives CDR1 GTSNPN, CDR2 SVGIG (reference sequence). The CDR3 DNA reads as TGTGCCCTCCAGGGGTTGTATGGCTACACCTTC. It is translated as CALQGLYGYTF.

The chain recombines TRBV4-1 with TRBJ2-5; TRBD2 matches at 10 bases. The CDR3 loop spans 16 amino acids. The junction had 7 bases not matched to a gene; V was cut back by 4 bases and J by 2 bases. Germline V CDR1 and CDR2: MGHRA, YSYEKL. Here the CDR3 DNA reads TGCGCCAGCAGCCCGTTCCGGACTAGCGGTCAAGAGACCCAGTACTTC. Its translation is CASSPFRTSGQETQYF.

The chain joins TRBV5-1 to TRBJ1-1; D not certain. The CDR3 extends over 15 amino acids. Trimming removed 0 bases at V and 1 base at J, with 10 bases between. The V gene's germline CDR1 is SGHRS and CDR2 YFSETQ. The CDR3 sequence is CASSLAAGTNTEAFF. CDR3 sequence (DNA): TGCGCCAGCAGCTTGGCCGCGGGAACGAACACTGAAGCTTTCTTT.

This rearrangement joins TRBV28 to TRBJ2-2, with D perhaps TRBD2 (6 bases). V was shortened by 3 bases and J by 6 bases, with 11 bases between the two germline ends. This CDR3 comprises 14 residues. CDR1 is MDHEN, CDR2 SYDVKM, per germline. CDR3 sequence reads: CASSLGGWAGELFF. The CDR3 nucleotides are TGTGCCAGCAGTTTGGGAGGTTGGGCCGGGGAGCTGTTTTTT.

V gene TRBV16 combines with J gene TRBJ2-1; 8 bases fit TRBD2. J lost 7 bases, V lost 8 bases, and 7 bases had no gene match. The CDR3 extends over 13 amino acids. The germline V gene encodes CDR1 KGHSY and CDR2 FQNENV. The CDR3 DNA reads TGTGCCAGCGGGAAGCGGGAGAAGAATGAGCAGTTCTTC. Protein: CASGKREKNEQFF.

The V and J genes are TRBV10-3 and TRBJ2-7; 10 nucleotides line up with TRBD2. CDR3 length: 13 amino acids. The ends lost 3 bases at V and 5 bases at J; junction bases unmatched: 1. From germline, CDR1 is ENHRY and CDR2 SYGVKD. The CDR3 is CAISDLAGDEQYF. As DNA, the CDR3 is TGTGCCATCAGTGATCTAGCGGGAGACGAGCAGTACTTC.

The V gene is TRBV18, the J gene TRBJ1-1; D not certain. The germline V and J ends were trimmed by 4 bases and 11 bases, with 20 bases remaining between them. This CDR3 region has 14 residues. Per the germline V gene, CDR1 is KGHSH and CDR2 is LQKENI. The CDR3 region has the DNA TGTGCCAGCTCACAGGACCGTACGGAAAGGAGGGCTTTCTTT. Its protein is CASSQDRTERRAFF. Complete variable domain (other parts from reference TRBV18 and TRBJ1-1): NAGVMQNPRHLVRRRGQEARLRCSPMKGHSHVYWYRQLPEEGLKFMVYLQKENIIDESGMPKERFSAEFPKEGPSILRIQQVVRGDSAAYFCASSQDRTERRAFFGQGTRLTVV.

The gene calls are TRBV7-6 and TRBJ2-2; D ambiguous. V gave up 5 bases and J gave up 9 bases, with 13 bases separating them. The germline V gene has CDR1 SGHVS and CDR2 FNYEAQ. This CDR3 is built from 13 residues. Here the CDR3 reads CASSLQADRELFF. The DNA for the CDR3 is TGTGCCAGCAGCCTCCAAGCCGACAGGGAGCTGTTTTTT.

There are a few counts of this clone. The rearrangement links TRBV4-1 to TRBJ1-4; 9 bases match TRBD1. The CDR3 has 14 residues. Germline V gives CDR1 MGHRA, CDR2 YSYEKL. Unmatched junction bases numbered 6, after V lost 8 bases and J lost 5 bases. The DNA of the CDR3 is TGCGCCAGCTTGGGACAGGGCAACAATGAAAAACTGTTTTTT. Its protein is CASLGQGNNEKLFF.

The V and J genes are TRBV4-1 and TRBJ2-1; 7 bases are a match to TRBD2. The germline gives CDR1 MGHRA, CDR2 YSYEKL. This CDR3 region has 15 residues. The V gene end was trimmed by 3 bases and the J gene end by 8 bases; junction bases not matched to a gene: 10. CDR3 in amino acids: CASSHRDYLFDEQFF. CDR3 coding DNA: TGCGCCAGCAGCCACCGGGACTATTTGTTCGATGAGCAGTTCTTC.

The J gene is TRBJ2-7, the V gene TRBV13, with TRBD2 as a possible D gene (6 bases). This CDR3 is 12 amino acids long. The germline gives CDR1 PRHDT, CDR2 FYEKMQ (reference sequence). Trimming removed 0 bases at V and 7 bases at J, with 7 bases between. Here the CDR3 reads CASSLGAGEQYF. The DNA of the CDR3 is TGTGCCAGCAGCTTAGGCGCGGGGGAGCAGTACTTC.

This clone was seen a single time. V usage is TRBV27 and J usage is TRBJ1-6, with D tentatively TRBD1 (5 bases). Trimming stripped 5 bases from V and 7 bases from J, with 18 bases between. Germline CDR1 and CDR2: MNHEY and SMNVEV (reference sequence). The CDR3 is 16 residues long. CDR3 amino acids: CASSAYQGLENSPLHF. The CDR3 coding sequence is TGTGCCAGCAGTGCGTACCAGGGACTCGAAAATTCACCCCTCCACTTT.

This sequence joins TRBV2 and TRBJ2-3; 8 nucleotides align to TRBD2. CDR1 and CDR2 (germline): SNHLY, FYNNEI. The CDR3 is made up of 14 amino acids. The ends lost 10 bases at V and 0 bases at J; junction bases unmatched: 6. In DNA form, the CDR3 reads TGTGCCATCCAGAAGCGGGAGAGCACAGATACGCAGTATTTT. This translates into CAIQKRESTDTQYF.

V usage is TRBV6-1 and J usage is TRBJ1-5; D uncertain. Trimming left V 4 bases short and J 7 bases short, with 11 bases between. Germline V lookup: CDR1 MNHNS, CDR2 SASEGT. This CDR3 has 13 amino acids. CDR3 loop: CASSGVGVQPQHF. In DNA, the CDR3 is TGTGCCAGCAGTGGAGTCGGGGTCCAGCCCCAGCATTTT.